A single sample gave rise to the 11 T cell receptor beta chains below, sequenced in a study of blood T cell repertoires in COVID-19 (dated by TCRdb to the early 2020s). Library creation used the immunoSEQ multiplex PCR assay. As stored in TCRdb, this immuneACCESS dataset retains in-frame rearrangements with V and J assigned. A fraction of the clones does not appear; measured against another copy, unresolved V genes explain less than half of the discrepancy, and the remainder lacks a known reason. Present in this sample are under 300,000 clones, approximately 90% of which were seen just once. The top ten hold approximately 9.5% of the sample. Source material: PBMCs or T cells enriched from blood (not recorded which). These receptor sequences come from a man aged 35 to 55 who had recovered from COVID-19.

V and J are TRBV11-2 and TRBJ2-3; no definite D call. The CDR3 spans 14 residues. Germline V gene sequence: CDR1 SGHAT, CDR2 FQNNGV. V was pared by 5 bases and J by 6 bases, with 15 bases between. The CDR3 spells CASSRPHLGDTQYF. CDR3 DNA: TGTGCCAGCAGCCGACCACACCTCGGGGATACGCAGTATTTT.

The V call is TRBV2, the J call TRBJ2-2; D may be TRBD1 (8 bases). This CDR3 spans 15 amino acids. Germline V gene sequence: CDR1 SNHLY, CDR2 FYNNEI. V was cut by 4 bases and J by 6 bases, with 15 bases left in between. CDR3 bases: TGTGCCAGCAGTGTACAGGGGGGGTCCCCCGGGGAGCTGTTTTTT. It specifies CASSVQGGSPGELFF.

The chain uses TRBV9 and TRBJ2-5, with D possibly TRBD2 on 6 matching bases. CDR1 and CDR2 (germline): SGDLS, YYNGEE. The V gene lost 0 bases and the J gene lost 6 bases, with 12 bases spanning the gap. This CDR3 is built from 14 residues. In nucleotides, the CDR3 is TGTGCCAGCAGCGTAGCGGGAGTCAGTCAGACCCAGTACTTC. Translation: CASSVAGVSQTQYF.

The chain combines TRBV5-8 with TRBJ2-3; TRBD1 agrees at 9 bases. V was pared by 0 bases and J by 1 base, with 3 bases of the junction left unmatched. This CDR3 region has 16 residues. The germline V gene encodes CDR1 SGHTS and CDR2 YDEGEE. The CDR3 nucleotides are TGTGCCAGCAGCTTGGCCTGGACAGGGGGCACAGATACGCAGTATTTT. It yields the protein CASSLAWTGGTDTQYF. Full variable domain (remainder filled in from reference TRBV5-8 and TRBJ2-3): EAGVTQSPTHLIKTRGQQATLRCSPISGHTSVYWYQQALGLGLQFLLWYDEGEERNRGNFPPRFSGRQFPNYSSELNVNALELEDSALYLCASSLAWTGGTDTQYFGPGTRLTVL.

This chain connects TRBV7-9 to TRBJ1-4; D perhaps matches TRBD1 (5 bases). CDR1 and CDR2 from the germline V gene are SEHNR and FQNEAQ (reference sequence). The CDR3 spans 14 residues. Trimming removed 0 bases from V and 7 bases from J, with 9 bases in between. CDR3 nucleotides: TGTGCCAGCAGCTTAGCAAGGGGACTTGAAAAACTGTTTTTT. Residues: CASSLARGLEKLFF.

The gene calls are TRBV3-1 (or the pseudogene TRBV3-2) and TRBJ1-2; the match to TRBD1 covers 10 bases. Germline V gene sequence: CDR1 LGHDT, CDR2 YNNKEL (reference sequence). The CDR3 is 15 amino acids. Trimming removed 1 base from V and 4 bases from J; junction bases left unmatched: 3. The CDR3 protein is CASSQATGGGYGYTF. CDR3 coding DNA: TGTGCCAGCAGCCAAGCGACAGGGGGCGGCTATGGCTACACCTTC.

This rearrangement joins TRBV5-4 to TRBJ1-1, with 8 bases that match TRBD1. The V gene end was trimmed by 2 bases and the J gene end by 3 bases; junction bases not matched to a gene: 9. Germline assignment: CDR1 SGHNT and CDR2 YYREEE (reference sequence). The CDR3 totals 16 residues. CDR3 sequence (DNA): TGTGCCAGCAGCTTAAACAGGGGGGCACTGGACACTGAAGCTTTCTTT. It codes for CASSLNRGALDTEAFF.

V and J are TRBV19 and TRBJ1-2; D perhaps matches TRBD1 (6 bases). V shed 5 bases and J shed 3 bases, with 13 bases lying between them. Germline CDR1 LNHDA, CDR2 SQIVND (reference sequence). The length of the CDR3 is 14 residues. CDR3 nucleotides: TGTGCCAGTAGTTTTGGCAGGGGTGACTATGGCTACACCTTC. Amino acids: CASSFGRGDYGYTF. The variable domain in full, with the rest retrieved from reference TRBV19 and TRBJ1-2, is DGGITQSPKYLFRKEGQNVTLSCEQNLNHDAMYWYRQDPGQGLRLIYYSQIVNDFQKGDIAEGYSVSREKKESFPLTVTSAQKNPTAFYLCASSFGRGDYGYTFGSGTRLTVV.

This clone was recorded only once. V usage is TRBV4-2 and J usage is TRBJ1-1; perhaps TRBD1 as D (5 bases). V was shortened by 6 bases and J by 8 bases, with 13 bases between the two germline ends. This CDR3 has 12 residues. Germline V CDR1 and CDR2: LGHNA, YNFKEQ. CDR3 protein: CASSKGGTEAFF. The CDR3 DNA follows: TGTGCCAGCAGTAAAGGAGGGACGGAAGCTTTCTTT.

The chain joins TRBV4-2 to TRBJ1-4, with D unclear. The germline CDR1 and CDR2 sequences are LGHNA and YNFKEQ. CDR3 length: 19 amino acids. V was shortened by 0 bases and J by 0 bases, with 17 bases between the two germline ends. Here the CDR3 reads CASSQDPGGGRATNEKLFF. The CDR3 DNA reads TGTGCCAGCAGCCAAGACCCAGGCGGAGGGAGAGCAACTAATGAAAAACTGTTTTTT.

The J gene is TRBJ2-1, the V gene TRBV5-1; 10 nucleotides line up with TRBD1. Germline CDR1 is SGHRS and CDR2 is YFSETQ. Trimming at V came to 4 bases and at J to 7 bases, leaving 8 bases not matched to a gene. This CDR3 region has 15 residues. Here the CDR3 DNA reads TGCGCCAGCAGCCCCGGGACAGGGGTCTTTAATGAGCAGTTCTTC. This codes for CASSPGTGVFNEQFF.